This T cell receptor beta chain originates from a study of chemoradiotherapy in HPV16-positive cancers. Turning to the study itself: A couple of HPV16-positive patients' cells yielded candidate HPV-specific clones and common motifs. Regarding the study as a whole: HPV-specific T cells were functionally defined from only two HPV16-positive patients.

CDR3 length equals 12 residues. CDR1 is SNHLY and CDR2 is FYNNEI in the germline V gene. The V end was cut by 4 bases, the J end by 8 bases, with 8 bases between. In regard to this clone: Its antigen is unidentified.

The method was immunoSEQ multiplex PCR; TCRdb's version includes in-frame clones alone and lacks a portion of them. Of 6,000 to 7,500 clones in the sample, about two thirds were seen once. The specimen was tumor tissue, collected from a patient who underwent chemoradiotherapy. The rearrangement links TRBV2 to TRBJ1-4, with D uncertain. This receptor was identified in a human donor with HPV-associated anogenital cancer. The chain's CDR3 is CASSGVGEKLFF. For the CDR3, the DNA is TGTGCCAGCAGTGGAGTAGGGGAAAAACTGTTTTTT.